The source of this TCR beta chain is a study of T cell responses to AZD1222 COVID-19 vaccine. Findings and caveats of the study: Of the AZD1222 recipients, only five to seven were seropositive at baseline. The donor cohort was predominantly white British with a female majority, and clonal diversity may have been underestimated.

Concerning this clone: Its matching antigen is unknown.

TCRdb keeps only in-frame clones here, not all; method: immunoSEQ multiplex PCR. This table has about 99,000 clones, roughly 93% appearing once. Trimming cost V 6 bases and J 4 bases; bases outside gene matches: 6. The CDR3 consists of 14 residues. Germline V gene data show CDR1 as SNHLY and CDR2 as FYNNEI. The receptor was derived from an adult in good health. The gene calls are TRBV2 and TRBJ1-1; 9 bases line up with TRBD1. The sequenced sample was peripheral blood, obtained on day 0 of AZD1222 vaccination. The CDR3 here is CASRDRQGGTEAFF. CDR3 in DNA: TGTGCCAGCAGGGACCGACAGGGGGGCACTGAAGCTTTCTTT.